Listed below are T cell receptor beta chains from one sample, sequenced in a study of T cell repertoires in cytomegalovirus infection. TCRdb ran MiXCR on the reads and lists one entry per CDR3 protein. The table includes approximately 1,000,000 distinct CDR3 sequences, around 30% detected once. Antigens for these TCRs are unknown. This specimen consisted of cultured CD8+ T cells from PBMCs, obtained from culture after CMV antigen stimulation. All receptors derive from a human donor in good health (CMV status not recorded). Some clones in this sample may be carry-over from other donors' samples. Each CDR3 is given without its conserved first and last residue. Not every row has a clone size; where given, it reads once, few, many or a size class.

>TRBV7-8|many
ASSLGSGGPNTGELF
>TRBV2|-
ASGLPSGGAWTGELF
>TRBV7-8|-
ARSMGLTGWLNQPQH
>TRBV7-8|few
ASSARAIQETQY
>TRBV5-1|-
ASSPFVGLPVGRKETQY
>TRBV12-3/TRBV12-4|-
ASSLVDISFTGELF
>TRBV27|-
ASSPPFSYNSPLH
>TRBV7-6|many
ASSLVGGRGFDEQF
>TRBV6-5|many
ASSYSVRSPGNTIY
>TRBV27|-
ASSSSEGLSNQPQH
>TRBV7-2|few
ASSPGQGARNQPQH
>TRBV19|once
ASSIPGLAGNEQF
>TRBV28|once
ASSDEGSGANVLT
>TRBV6-1|once
ASSEVPGRGNTIY
>TRBV7-8|few
ASSLGHGGGGYNEQF
>TRBV6-6|-
ASSYSTGGEQF
>TRBV7-9|-
ASSSVFTGPKDGYT
>TRBV20-1|-
SARDRGYEQY
>TRBV2|-
ASSERPTDTQY
>TRBV7-2|many
ASSFVQGENEQF
>TRBV10-3|few
AISDPGVRETQY
>TRBV6-2/TRBV6-3|few
ASRPGDTEAF
>TRBV7-6|many
ASSWTSGGAGNEQF
>TRBV27|once
ASSLQGGTPNTEAF
>TRBV6-5|few
ASRAGGGTGELF
>TRBV7-9|few
ASSLGPGVGYT
>TRBV25-1|once
ASSEYYGNTEAF
>TRBV12-3/TRBV12-4|few
ASSFQLTGYEQY
>TRBV6-5|few
ASSYSEGAGELF